These T cell receptor beta chains were read from a single sample in a study of blood T cell repertoires in COVID-19. Clones were sequenced by immunoSEQ multiplex PCR, and TCRdb holds only the in-frame ones, with some missing. This sample has some 350,000 clones; under 95% occur once, and the top ten carry less than 3.5%. Sequenced sample: peripheral blood. These receptors originate from a woman under 30 who had recovered from COVID-19. Each CDR3 is given with its conserved first and last residue. A D gene is named only where the DNA matches it firmly. Clone size is not always given. Where it is, it says once, few, many or a class for expanded clones.

CDR3aa: CASSPGTGRYGYTF
CDR3nt: TGTGCCAGCAGCCCAGGGACAGGGAGGTATGGCTACACCTTC
len: 14
v_gene: TRBV11-2
abundance: .
d_gene: TRBD1
j_gene: TRBJ1-2

CDR3aa: CASSSDAEISYNEQFF
CDR3nt: TGTGCCAGTAGTTCCGATGCGGAGATCTCCTACAATGAGCAGTTCTTC
len: 16
v_gene: TRBV19
abundance: .
d_gene: .
j_gene: TRBJ2-1

CDR3aa: CASSYGDINVETQYF
CDR3nt: TGTGCCAGCAGTTATGGGGACATTAACGTCGAGACCCAGTACTTC
len: 15
v_gene: TRBV6-6
abundance: .
d_gene: .
j_gene: TRBJ2-5

CDR3aa: CASSFVGDTIYF
CDR3nt: TGTGCCAGCAGCTTCGTCGGAGACACCATATATTTT
len: 12
v_gene: TRBV7-8
abundance: .
d_gene: .
j_gene: TRBJ1-3

CDR3aa: CASSTYRVGRNQPQHF
CDR3nt: TGTGCCAGTAGTACTTACAGGGTAGGGCGCAATCAGCCCCAGCATTTT
len: 16
v_gene: TRBV19
abundance: few
d_gene: .
j_gene: TRBJ1-5

CDR3aa: CASRTRTGPSGGTEAFF
CDR3nt: TGTGCCAGCAGGACGAGGACAGGACCTTCCGGGGGTACTGAAGCTTTCTTT
len: 17
v_gene: TRBV7-8
abundance: .
d_gene: TRBD1
j_gene: TRBJ1-1

CDR3aa: CASSLGCAREAQTQYF
CDR3nt: TGTGCCAGCAGCTTAGGGTGCGCGCGGGAGGCCCAAACGCAGTATTTT
len: 16
v_gene: TRBV7-2
abundance: .
d_gene: TRBD2
j_gene: TRBJ2-3

CDR3aa: CASSVEARVGGNTIYF
CDR3nt: TGTGCCAGCAGCGTAGAGGCCCGGGTAGGAGGAAACACCATATATTTT
len: 16
v_gene: TRBV9
abundance: .
d_gene: .
j_gene: TRBJ1-3

CDR3aa: CAWSFTIGTGLWGYTF
CDR3nt: TGTGCCTGGAGTTTTACGATTGGGACAGGGCTTTGGGGCTACACCTTC
len: 16
v_gene: TRBV30
abundance: .
d_gene: TRBD1
j_gene: TRBJ1-2

CDR3aa: CASTKVPREGNQPQHF
CDR3nt: TGTGCCAGCACCAAAGTTCCCAGGGAGGGGAATCAGCCCCAGCATTTT
len: 16
v_gene: TRBV7-7
abundance: once
d_gene: .
j_gene: TRBJ1-5

CDR3aa: CASSEAGTSSYNEQFF
CDR3nt: TGTGCCAGCAGTGAAGCCGGGACAAGCTCCTACAATGAGCAGTTCTTC
len: 16
v_gene: TRBV27
abundance: .
d_gene: .
j_gene: TRBJ2-1

CDR3aa: CASSVNSYQETQYF
CDR3nt: TGTGCCAGCAGCGTTAACTCGTACCAAGAGACCCAGTACTTC
len: 14
v_gene: TRBV7-2
abundance: .
d_gene: .
j_gene: TRBJ2-5

CDR3aa: CASSVGELGEAFF
CDR3nt: TGCGCCAGCAGTGTTGGGGAGTTGGGTGAAGCTTTCTTT
len: 13
v_gene: TRBV10-1
abundance: .
d_gene: .
j_gene: TRBJ1-1

CDR3aa: CASSLGGERPEAFF
CDR3nt: TGTGCCAGCAGCTTAGGGGGGGAGAGGCCTGAAGCTTTCTTT
len: 14
v_gene: TRBV7-9
abundance: .
d_gene: .
j_gene: TRBJ1-1

CDR3aa: CASSQDNNTGGPHNEQFF
CDR3nt: TGTGCCAGCAGCCAAGATAATAATACGGGAGGGCCCCACAATGAGCAGTTCTTC
len: 18
v_gene: TRBV3-1/TRBV3-2
abundance: .
d_gene: TRBD2
j_gene: TRBJ2-1

CDR3aa: CASSRGTSIGSTDTQYF
CDR3nt: TGTGCCAGTAGTAGGGGAACTAGCATCGGTAGCACAGATACGCAGTATTTT
len: 17
v_gene: TRBV19
abundance: .
d_gene: .
j_gene: TRBJ2-3

CDR3aa: CASKDRGLSNQPQHF
CDR3nt: TGTGCCAGCAAGGACAGGGGGCTTAGCAATCAGCCCCAGCATTTT
len: 15
v_gene: TRBV2
abundance: .
d_gene: TRBD1
j_gene: TRBJ1-5

CDR3aa: CASSYIPPTDSPLHF
CDR3nt: TGTGCCAGCAGTTACATTCCACCGACAGATTCACCCCTCCACTTT
len: 15
v_gene: TRBV6-5
abundance: .
d_gene: .
j_gene: TRBJ1-6

CDR3aa: CATSRVGGESPGANVLTF
CDR3nt: TGTGCCACCAGCAGAGTTGGGGGGGAATCTCCCGGGGCCAACGTCCTGACTTTC
len: 18
v_gene: TRBV15
abundance: .
d_gene: TRBD2
j_gene: TRBJ2-6

CDR3aa: CASSPIISGRPRYTGELFF
CDR3nt: TGCGCCAGCAGCCCGATTATCAGCGGGAGACCACGGTACACCGGGGAGCTGTTTTTT
len: 19
v_gene: TRBV4-1
abundance: .
d_gene: TRBD2
j_gene: TRBJ2-2

CDR3aa: CASSGLLDAGNTIYF
CDR3nt: TGTGCCAGCAGCGGACTTTTAGATGCTGGAAACACCATATATTTT
len: 15
v_gene: TRBV7-9
abundance: .
d_gene: .
j_gene: TRBJ1-3

CDR3aa: CASIRVRGNTGELFF
CDR3nt: TGCGCCAGCATACGGGTCAGGGGGAACACCGGGGAGCTGTTTTTT
len: 15
v_gene: TRBV10-1
abundance: .
d_gene: .
j_gene: TRBJ2-2

CDR3aa: CASGLLVGGGGNTIYF
CDR3nt: TGTGCTAGTGGTTTGTTGGTTGGGGGAGGTGGAAACACCATATATTTT
len: 16
v_gene: TRBV12-5
abundance: .
d_gene: .
j_gene: TRBJ1-3

CDR3aa: CASSSLVYNEQFF
CDR3nt: TGTGCCAGCAGTTCTCTAGTTTACAATGAGCAGTTCTTC
len: 13
v_gene: TRBV3-1/TRBV3-2
abundance: .
d_gene: .
j_gene: TRBJ2-1

CDR3aa: CAISVLTGINEKLFF
CDR3nt: TGTGCCATCAGTGTCCTAACAGGGATTAATGAAAAACTGTTTTTT
len: 15
v_gene: TRBV10-3
abundance: .
d_gene: .
j_gene: TRBJ1-4

CDR3aa: CASRPEGGTQNTEAFF
CDR3nt: TGTGCCAGCAGGCCCGAGGGTGGCACCCAGAACACTGAAGCTTTCTTT
len: 16
v_gene: TRBV6-8
abundance: .
d_gene: .
j_gene: TRBJ1-1

CDR3aa: CSVQSRGGISEAFF
CDR3nt: TGCAGCGTCCAATCTAGGGGGGGGATCTCTGAAGCTTTCTTT
len: 14
v_gene: TRBV29-1
abundance: .
d_gene: .
j_gene: TRBJ1-1

CDR3aa: CASSLVPGSRGETQYF
CDR3nt: TGTGCCAGCAGCTTGGTTCCAGGGAGCAGGGGAGAGACCCAGTACTTC
len: 16
v_gene: TRBV5-6
abundance: once
d_gene: .
j_gene: TRBJ2-5